Reported below is one T cell receptor beta chain. The entry originates in a study of T cells after yellow fever vaccination. MiXCR, run by TCRdb on the 5' RACE reads, gives a single entry per CDR3 protein. This table holds about 52,000 distinct CDR3 sequences, 6% to 8.5% found once. Whole-study results and caveats: The secondary response was weaker but peaked faster, day 5 versus 15. Abundant contaminating clonotypes from the bulk population could appear in FACS-sorted repertoires.

V was clipped by 4 bases and J by 7 bases, with 10 bases between them. The CDR3 has 13 residues. The sample consisted of CD8+ T cells not binding an NS4B(214-222) dextramer, sorted from PBMCs, taken roughly 46 days after the first yellow fever vaccination. This chain joins TRBV12-3 or TRBV12-4 and TRBJ2-2, with a possible D match to TRBD1 (5 bases). This clonotype was obtained from a man younger than 30 who received the YFV17D yellow fever vaccine. CDR3 DNA sequence: TGTGCCAGCAGTTCCAGGGCTAACGGGGAGCTGTTTTTT. Residues: CASSSRANGELFF.